The entry below describes one TCR beta chain. Its antigen is currently unknown. Unique molecular identifiers were carried by the TCR beta cDNA libraries. Input amounts of about 0.95 to 11 million T cells were used. These gave around 500,000 cDNA molecules, so each molecule approximated one T cell. TCRdb reprocessed the PCR reads with MiXCR, giving one entry per CDR3 protein. The sample holds more than 450,000 distinct CDR3 sequences, roughly 47% seen once. The sample originates from a study of post-analysis software for immune sequencing data. Regarding the study as a whole: The five TRBV segments detected at higher frequency in patients than in controls included TRBV5-6, TRBV5-1 and TRBV20-1.

In germline, CDR1 is LGHNA, CDR2 YNFKEQ. The CDR3 totals 15 residues. Trimming left V 1 base short and J 5 bases short, with 14 bases between. V gene TRBV4-2 combines with J gene TRBJ1-1; D perhaps matches TRBD1 (6 bases). Sequenced material: blood. The receptor comes from a girl aged 10 to 17 with multiple sclerosis. The CDR3 bases are TGTGCCAGCAGCCAAGTAACACAGGGAGGAACTGAAGCTTTCTTT. Residues: CASSQVTQGGTEAFF.